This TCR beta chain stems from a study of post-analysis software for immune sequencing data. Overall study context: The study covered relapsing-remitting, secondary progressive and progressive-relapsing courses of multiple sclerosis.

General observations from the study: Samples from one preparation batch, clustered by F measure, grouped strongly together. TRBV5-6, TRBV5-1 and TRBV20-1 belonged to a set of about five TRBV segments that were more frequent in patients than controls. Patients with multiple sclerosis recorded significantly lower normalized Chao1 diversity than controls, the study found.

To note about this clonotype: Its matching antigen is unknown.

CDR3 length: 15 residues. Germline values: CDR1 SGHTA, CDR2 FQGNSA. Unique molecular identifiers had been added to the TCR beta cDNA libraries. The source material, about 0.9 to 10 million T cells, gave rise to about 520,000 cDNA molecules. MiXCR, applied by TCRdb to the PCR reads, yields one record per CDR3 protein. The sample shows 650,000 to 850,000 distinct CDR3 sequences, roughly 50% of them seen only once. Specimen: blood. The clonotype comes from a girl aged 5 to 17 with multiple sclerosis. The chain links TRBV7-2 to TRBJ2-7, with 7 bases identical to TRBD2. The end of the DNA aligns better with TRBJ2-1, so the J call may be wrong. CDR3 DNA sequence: TGTGCCAGCAGCAAGCGGGGACCCAACGGCAATGAGCAGTTCTTC. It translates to CASSKRGPNGNEQFF.